The 26 T cell receptor beta chains below were found in one sample sequenced in a study of blood T cells in healthy people across ages. PCR was performed a second time for roughly 6 to 12 cycles using a sample-barcoded 5' primer and a J-beta primer mix. In TCRdb, the 5' RACE reads were re-called with MiXCR into one record per CDR3 protein. This sample yields around 1,700,000 distinct CDR3 sequences, of which roughly 27% are seen a single time; over 7% belongs to the top ten. Sequences were obtained from blood. The receptors derive from a woman aged 30 to 39 in good health.

The chain combines TRBV12-3 or TRBV12-4 with TRBJ1-2, with D perhaps matching TRBD1 (6 bases). With 7 bases removed from V and 8 bases from J, the gap between germline ends came to 23 bases. The CDR3 totals 15 residues. CDR3 sequence reads: CASTPRATGMDGYTF. The CDR3 nucleotides read TGTGCCAGCACCCCACGGGCTACAGGGATGGACGGCTACACCTTC.

Ten or more counts support this clonotype. The rearrangement uses TRBV6-6 and TRBJ1-4; 8 nucleotides line up with TRBD1. The J segment lost 8 bases and the V segment lost 4 bases, leaving 9 bases of the junction unmatched. This CDR3 has 15 amino acids. CDR1 is MNHNY, CDR2 SVGAGI, per germline (reference sequence). DNA for the CDR3: TGTGCCAGCAGTTCTCCCGACAGGGGAGAAGAAAAACTGTTTTTT. Its translation is CASSSPDRGEEKLFF.

The CDR3 loop reads CASSPRTGAWGIEAFF. In DNA form, the CDR3 reads TGTGCCAGCAGTCCCAGGACAGGGGCTTGGGGCATTGAAGCTTTCTTT. The chain carries TRBV12-3 or TRBV12-4 and TRBJ1-1, with 9 bases matching TRBD1. This CDR3 has 16 amino acids. Trimming removed 5 bases from V and 7 bases from J; junction bases left unmatched: 14.

Comment on this clonotype: A single base separates this from a much larger clone, so it may be a read error. The chain recombines TRBV7-2 with TRBJ2-1, with 8 positions matching TRBD2. This CDR3 spans 14 amino acids. The germline gives CDR1 SGHTA, CDR2 FQGNSA. This chain's CDR3 is CVSSLFVAGGEQFF. CDR3 sequence (DNA): TGTGTCAGCAGCTTGTTTGTTGCGGGGGGTGAGCAGTTCTTC.

This clonotype was seen only once. The rearrangement links TRBV27 to TRBJ2-3, with D perhaps matching TRBD1 or TRBD2 (6 bases each). The CDR3 extends over 16 amino acids. Germline V gene sequence: CDR1 MNHEY, CDR2 SMNVEV (reference sequence). Trimming pared 6 bases from V and 4 bases from J, leaving 20 bases between. CDR3 in DNA: TGTGCCAGCAGGAGTTCAATGGGGGGCAGCTCAGATACGCAGTATTTT. It specifies CASRSSMGGSSDTQYF.

This clonotype was counted at least ten times. CDR3 sequence reads: CATAAGSVVEETQYF. CDR3 in DNA: TGTGCCACCGCGGCGGGTAGTGTGGTTGAGGAGACCCAGTACTTC. The rearrangement joins TRBV15 to TRBJ2-5; D is possibly TRBD2 (5 bases). In germline, CDR1 is LNHNV, CDR2 YYDKDF (reference sequence). This CDR3 comprises 15 residues. V was pared by 8 bases and J by 5 bases, with 21 bases between.

Many counts were recorded for this clonotype. CDR3 DNA: TGTGCTAGTGGTCCGGACAGCACGCAAGAGACCCAGTACTTC. As protein: CASGPDSTQETQYF. The chain employs TRBV12-5 and TRBJ2-5; maybe TRBD1 (6 bases). The CDR3 runs 14 residues. Germline V gene sequence: CDR1 LGHNT, CDR2 FRNRAP. V shed 5 bases and J shed 2 bases, with 12 bases lying between them.

This clonotype has at least ten counts. V usage is TRBV6-2 or TRBV6-3 and J usage is TRBJ2-1, with 8 bases lining up with TRBD2. With 6 bases clipped from V and 4 bases from J, the junction kept 8 bases outside the gene matches. The CDR3 has 15 residues. The germline gives CDR1 MNHEY, CDR2 SVGEGT. Written as DNA, the CDR3 is TGTGCCAGCAGCCCGTCGCGGGGGGTTTACAATGAGCAGTTCTTC. Residues: CASSPSRGVYNEQFF.

V and J are TRBV7-3 and TRBJ2-1; 8 bases agree with TRBD2. The CDR3 has 23 amino acids. Germline CDR1 SGHTA, CDR2 FQGTGA. Trimming at V came to 1 base and at J to 0 bases, leaving 23 bases not matched to a gene. Here the CDR3 DNA reads TGTGCCAGCAGCTTAAGGGGACGGGACTACAGGTTTAGCGGGGAGAGCTCCTACAATGAGCAGTTCTTC. It encodes CASSLRGRDYRFSGESSYNEQFF. Full variable domain (rest looked up from reference TRBV7-3 and TRBJ2-1): GAGVSQTPSNKVTEKGKYVELRCDPISGHTALYWYRQSLGQGPEFLIYFQGTGAADDSGLPNDRFFAVRPEGSVSTLKIQRTERGDSAVYLCASSLRGRDYRFSGESSYNEQFFGPGTRLTVL.

This clonotype was seen a handful of times. One base away lies a much larger clone, so this may be a sequencing read error. The chain has TRBV5-1 and TRBJ2-1, with D tentatively TRBD1 or TRBD2 (5 bases each). Per germline, CDR1 SGHRS and CDR2 YFSETQ. CDR3 size: 14 residues. Trimming removed 3 bases at V and 1 base at J, with 8 bases between. CDR3 in amino acids: CASSWDGSYNEQFF. The DNA of the CDR3 is TGCGCCAGCAGCTGGGACGGGTCCTACAATGAGCAGTTCTTC. Full variable domain (missing parts from reference TRBV5-1 and TRBJ2-1): KAGVTQTPRYLIKTRGQQVTLSCSPISGHRSVSWYQQTPGQGLQFLFEYFSETQRNKGNFPGRFSGRQFSNSRSEMNVSTLELGDSALYLCASSWDGSYNEQFFGPGTRLTVL.

There are a few counts of this clonotype. The CDR3 DNA sequence: TGTGCCAGCAGCTTGGGACTAGCGGGGGGTATGTACGAGCAGTACTTC. Protein product: CASSLGLAGGMYEQYF. The chain recombines TRBV11-2 with TRBJ2-7; 15 bases fit TRBD2. This CDR3 is 16 amino acids long. In germline, CDR1 is SGHAT, CDR2 FQNNGV. Unmatched junction bases numbered 4, after V lost 3 bases and J lost 4 bases.

This clonotype has a handful of counts. The rearrangement links TRBV6-2 or TRBV6-3 to TRBJ2-1; D call uncertain. CDR1 and CDR2 from the germline V gene are MNHEY and SVGEGT. The CDR3 is made up of 14 amino acids. The V gene lost 2 bases and the J gene lost 10 bases, with 15 bases spanning the gap. The CDR3 DNA is TGTGCCAGCAGTTACGTGGCGGCATCCCGGGAGCAGTTCTTC. Translating gives CASSYVAASREQFF.

The rearrangement links TRBV20-1 to TRBJ2-3; D possibly corresponds to TRBD2 (7 bases). Germline-derived CDR1 and CDR2 are DFQATT and SNEGSKA (reference sequence). V shed 3 bases and J shed 1 base, with 17 bases lying between them. The CDR3 loop spans 16 amino acids. The CDR3 spells CSASPRGGLRTDTQYF. CDR3 DNA: TGCAGTGCTAGCCCTAGGGGGGGGTTGCGCACAGATACGCAGTATTTT.

This rearrangement joins TRBV12-3 or TRBV12-4 to TRBJ2-5; D is ambiguous. The CDR3 length is 12 residues. Trimming stripped 10 bases from V and 5 bases from J, with 14 bases between. The CDR3 nucleotides are TGTGCCAACAGCCTGTTCCATGAGACCCAGTACTTC. Translated, it gives CANSLFHETQYF.

In its sample, this clonotype was seen once. An end of the junction differs from the germline gene, which may be a read error. The chain couples TRBV20-1 to TRBJ2-1, with 9 positions matching TRBD2. Germline lookup yields CDR1 DFQATT and CDR2 SNEGSKA (reference sequence). The CDR3 extends over 16 amino acids. The CDR3 here is CSAPKAGLAGNNDQFF. The CDR3 coding sequence is TGCAGTGCTCCCAAAGCGGGGCTAGCGGGAAACAATGATCAGTTCTTC.

The gene calls are TRBV29-1 and TRBJ2-3; D may match TRBD1 or TRBD2 (6 bases each). From germline, CDR1 is SQVTM and CDR2 ANQGSEA. Trimming shortened V by 6 bases and J by 4 bases, and 14 bases separated the two germline ends. This CDR3 comprises 13 residues. The CDR3: CSVWWGAPDTQYF. The CDR3 DNA sequence: TGCAGCGTCTGGTGGGGGGCGCCAGATACGCAGTATTTT.

The table lists this clonotype with a few counts. This chain joins TRBV20-1 and TRBJ1-5, with 9 positions matching TRBD1. V lost 1 base, J lost 7 bases, and 2 bases stayed unmatched. The CDR3 totals 13 residues. CDR1 and CDR2 from the germline V gene are DFQATT and SNEGSKA (reference sequence). CDR3 nucleotide sequence: TGCAGTGCTAGAGGTACAGGGGGCCAGCCCCAGCATTTT. Translated, it gives CSARGTGGQPQHF.

This clonotype has at least ten counts. The germline gene is not matched at one end of the junction; a read error may be the cause. The chain links TRBV5-1 to TRBJ2-3; either TRBD1 or TRBD2 may supply D (5 bases each). The CDR3 is 14 amino acids. Germline V gives CDR1 SGHRS, CDR2 YFSETQ. The CDR3 sequence is CASSRDGSTDTQYF. The CDR3 DNA follows: TGTGCCAGCTCTCGGGACGGAAGCACAGATACGCAGTATTTT.

This clonotype showed up many times. The chain couples TRBV20-1 to TRBJ2-7; D may match TRBD1 or TRBD2 (5 bases each). The CDR3 runs to 12 residues. In germline, CDR1 is DFQATT, CDR2 SNEGSKA (reference sequence). Trimming pared 6 bases from V and 5 bases from J, leaving 14 bases between. As DNA, the CDR3 is TGCAGTGCCGGGGACCGTTTCCACGAGCAGTACTTC. It translates to CSAGDRFHEQYF.

This clonotype has only a few counts. The chain links TRBV7-9 to TRBJ2-7; possible D gene TRBD1, 6 bases. V lost 5 bases to trimming and J lost 0 bases, with 17 bases between them. CDR1 is SEHNR and CDR2 is FQNEAQ in the germline V gene (reference sequence). This CDR3 spans 16 amino acids. DNA for the CDR3: TGTGCCAGCAGCCTAAGTACAGGACAGAGCTCCTACGAGCAGTACTTC. Translating gives CASSLSTGQSSYEQYF.

This clonotype was recorded many times. J is TRBJ2-5 and V is TRBV6-5; 11 nucleotides line up with TRBD2. Germline values: CDR1 MNHEY, CDR2 SVGAGI. The length of the CDR3 is 16 residues. With V trimmed by 6 bases and J by 2 bases, 8 bases remained unmatched. The CDR3 nucleotides read TGTGCCAGCAGCCGAGGACTAGCGGGTTTACAAGAGACCCAGTACTTC. Protein sequence: CASSRGLAGLQETQYF.

Worth noting for this clonotype: One end of the junction varies from germline; a read error may be responsible. V is TRBV12-3 or TRBV12-4 and J is TRBJ2-1; D may match TRBD1 or TRBD2 (5 bases each). This CDR3 region has 20 residues. As DNA, the CDR3 is TGTGCCAGCAGTTTGGGGGTGGGTTTTTTTGAGAGAGGGTTACCCAATGAGCAGTTCTTT. It specifies CASSLGVGFFERGLPNEQFF.

The chain is built from TRBV4-1 and TRBJ1-2, with D unclear. The germline V gene encodes CDR1 MGHRA and CDR2 YSYEKL. Trimming removed 4 bases at V and 7 bases at J, with 22 bases between. This CDR3 spans 16 amino acids. CDR3 in amino acids: CASSLLTIETKGGYTF. CDR3 in DNA: TGCGCCAGCAGCCTCCTGACAATTGAGACCAAAGGTGGCTACACCTTC.

Details on this clonotype: It may be a read error: a sequence one base away is much more abundant. The CDR3 region has the DNA TGTGCCAGCGATACAACCCCACCAAATGAGCAGTACTTC. Its protein is CASDTTPPNEQYF. The chain couples TRBV12-3 or TRBV12-4 to TRBJ2-4; D call uncertain. This CDR3 comprises 13 residues. V dropped 8 bases and J dropped 13 bases, with 21 bases sitting between them.

This sequence joins TRBV12-3 or TRBV12-4 and TRBJ2-1; TRBD2 aligns across 9 bases. The CDR3 runs to 18 residues. The trim removed 6 bases at V and 6 bases at J, leaving 18 bases unmatched. CDR3 in amino acids: CASSGKHRKLAGLNEQFF. CDR3 nucleotides: TGTGCCAGCAGCGGGAAACACAGAAAACTAGCGGGCCTCAATGAGCAGTTCTTC.

As concerns this clonotype: This may be a read error: a much more frequent sequence differs by one nucleotide. V gene TRBV3-1 combines with J gene TRBJ2-7; D is possibly TRBD1 (8 bases). The germline gives CDR1 LGHDT, CDR2 YNNKEL (reference sequence). The CDR3 spans 14 residues. Written as DNA, the CDR3 is TGTACCAGCAGCCAAACAGGGGGGGCCTACGAGCAGTACTTC. Protein: CTSSQTGGAYEQYF.